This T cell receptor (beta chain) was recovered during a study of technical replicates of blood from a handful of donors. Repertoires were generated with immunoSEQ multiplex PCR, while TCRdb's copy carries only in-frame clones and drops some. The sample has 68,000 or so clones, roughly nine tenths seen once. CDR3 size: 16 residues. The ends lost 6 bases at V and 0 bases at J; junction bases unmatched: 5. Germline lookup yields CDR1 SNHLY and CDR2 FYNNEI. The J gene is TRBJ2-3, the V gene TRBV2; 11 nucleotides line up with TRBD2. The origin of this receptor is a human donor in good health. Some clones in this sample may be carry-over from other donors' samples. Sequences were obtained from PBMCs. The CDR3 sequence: CASRATSGASTDTQYF. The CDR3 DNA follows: TGTGCCAGCAGAGCGACTAGCGGGGCTAGCACAGATACGCAGTATTTT.